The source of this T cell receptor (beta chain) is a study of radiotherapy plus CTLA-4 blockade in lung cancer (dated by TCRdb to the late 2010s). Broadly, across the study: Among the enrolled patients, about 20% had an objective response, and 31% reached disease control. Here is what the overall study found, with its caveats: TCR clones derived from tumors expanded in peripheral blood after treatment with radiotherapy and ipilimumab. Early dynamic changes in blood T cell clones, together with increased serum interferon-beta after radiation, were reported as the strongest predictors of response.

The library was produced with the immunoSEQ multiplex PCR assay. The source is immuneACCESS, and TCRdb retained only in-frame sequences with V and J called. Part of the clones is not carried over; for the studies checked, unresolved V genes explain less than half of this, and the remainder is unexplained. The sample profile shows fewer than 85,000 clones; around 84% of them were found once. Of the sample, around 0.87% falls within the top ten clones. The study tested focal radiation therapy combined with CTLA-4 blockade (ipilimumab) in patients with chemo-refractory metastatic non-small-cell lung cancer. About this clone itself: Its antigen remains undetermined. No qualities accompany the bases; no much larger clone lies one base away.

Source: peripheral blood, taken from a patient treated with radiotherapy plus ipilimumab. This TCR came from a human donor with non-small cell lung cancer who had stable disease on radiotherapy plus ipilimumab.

The CDR3 here reads CAWTLDYGYTF. The nucleotides read TGTGCCTGGACGTTAGACTATGGCTACACCTTC. This chain joins TRBV30 to TRBJ1-2; the D gene remains uncertain. According to the germline V gene (reference sequence), CDR1 reads GTSNPN and CDR2 reads SVGIG. The CDR3 sequence holds 11 residues, the cysteine and phenylalanine included. Of the read, only the CDR3 DNA is kept; its 33 bases are in frame from base 1. A distance of 6 bases separates the germline ends of V and J, which lose 4 bases and 3 bases respectively.